This record looks at one T cell receptor (beta chain) sequence and its context. The antigen it binds to is not known. No base-level quality is on record; no much larger clone is a single base apart. The germline V gene sets CDR1 to SGHRS and CDR2 to YFSETQ. Compared with germline, V lacks 0 bases and J lacks 4 bases; bases without a gene match: 7. Its CDR3 holds 16 amino acids, cysteine through phenylalanine. Only the CDR3 portion is preserved as DNA: 48 bases, with reading frame beginning at the first base. The library was made by the immunoSEQ multiplex PCR assay. T cell repertoires were profiled by deep sequencing of rearranged TCR beta loci, alongside multiparametric flow cytometry. What TCRdb holds here is the immuneACCESS table cut down to in-frame rearrangements. Part of the clones is not present; checked against another copy, under half of the missing clones reflect an unresolved V gene, and the others are unexplained. Counted in this sample were under 30,000 clones; roughly 89% of them appeared once. The ten largest make up 50% of the sample.

This entry comes from a study of lymphopenia after photon versus proton radiotherapy (dated by TCRdb to between 2018 and 2021). Looking at the study overall: Photon and proton radiation therapy were compared by the study for their immunological effects in patients with gastrointestinal tumors who developed high-grade lymphopenia. The cohort included 20 or so patients with gastrointestinal tumors who developed lymphopenia after receiving either photon or proton therapy. The goal of the study was to characterize the differences between the two radiation modalities in how they affect the immune system. Overall study outcomes, separate from this receptor: The survival association was assessed only in patients who died, and better survival with proton therapy was presented by the authors as a possibility rather than a demonstrated result. Across the cohort, a larger post-nadir drop in TCR diversity was inversely correlated with overall survival time among patients who died. During treatment, patients who received proton therapy stayed relatively stable, whereas patients who received photon therapy lost naive T cells and TCR diversity and gained effector/memory populations. After the lymphocyte count nadir, oligoclonal expansion, especially of CD8+ Temra cells, was observed in photon-treated repertoires, and the drop in diversity was driven by this expansion.

The sequence joins TRBV5-1 to TRBJ2-3; 8 central bases correspond to TRBD2. Source: peripheral blood, taken from a patient treated with proton-based radiotherapy. The source is a woman in her sixties or seventies with cholangiocarcinoma. Some clones in this sample may be carry-over from other donors' samples. The sequenced DNA: TGCGCCAGCAGCTTGGCGATCGGGAGGGGTGCAGATACGCAGTATTTT. Translated, this is CASSLAIGRGADTQYF.